Listed here are 29 T cell receptor beta chains from one sample, sequenced in a study of blood T cell repertoires in COVID-19 (dated by TCRdb to about 2020). Libraries were made using the immunoSEQ multiplex PCR assay. TCRdb took this table from immuneACCESS and kept in-frame rearrangements with V and J called. Such tables lack part of the clones; where checked against another copy, unresolved V genes explain under half of the gap, and the rest is unexplained. This sample holds about 120,000 clones; about 86% were observed only once. The ten largest account for approximately 7.2% of the sample. Source material: peripheral blood. All receptors come from an older man who had recovered from COVID-19.

V is TRBV4-3 and J is TRBJ2-3, with 7 bases aligning to TRBD2. Germline V lookup: CDR1 LGHNA, CDR2 YSLEER. The CDR3 has 16 amino acids. Trimming at V came to 1 base and at J to 0 bases, leaving 4 bases not matched to a gene. The CDR3 DNA sequence: TGCGCCAGCAGCCAAGTGCTAGCGGCTAGCACAGATACGCAGTATTTT. Amino acid sequence: CASSQVLAASTDTQYF.

The chain couples TRBV2 to TRBJ1-1; D may be TRBD1 (6 bases). CDR3 length equals 13 residues. Germline V gene data show CDR1 as SNHLY and CDR2 as FYNNEI. The germline V and J ends were trimmed by 1 base and 8 bases, with 11 bases remaining between them. The DNA for the CDR3 is TGTGCCAGCAGTGAAGGAAGGGGGACCGAAGCTTTCTTT. It codes for CASSEGRGTEAFF.

The sample holds one count of this clone. The rearrangement links TRBV29-1 to TRBJ2-1, with 7 bases lining up with TRBD1. Germline CDR1 and CDR2: SQVTM and ANQGSEA. V lost 4 bases to trimming and J lost 2 bases; unmatched junction nucleotides: 5. CDR3 length: 14 amino acids. The CDR3 is CSVVGTEPYNEQFF. As DNA, the CDR3 is TGCAGCGTTGTCGGGACAGAACCCTACAATGAGCAGTTCTTC.

The chain has TRBV20-1 and TRBJ2-1; 9 positions agree with TRBD2. This CDR3 has 14 amino acids. The V gene's germline CDR1 is DFQATT and CDR2 SNEGSKA (reference sequence). The V and J ends lost 6 bases and 8 bases, in that order; junction bases with no gene match: 11. The CDR3 DNA follows: TGCAGTGCAAGTCTGGTAGCGGGGGACCATGAGCAGTTCTTC. Encoded protein: CSASLVAGDHEQFF.

The V gene is TRBV29-1, the J gene TRBJ2-3, with unresolved D. The V and J ends lost 4 bases and 2 bases respectively, with 13 bases between them. This CDR3 has 14 amino acids. Germline CDR1 is SQVTM and CDR2 is ANQGSEA. CDR3 region: CSVVGYDSTDTQYF. As DNA, the CDR3 is TGCAGCGTTGTTGGCTATGACTCCACAGATACGCAGTATTTT.

The V gene is TRBV27, the J gene TRBJ1-1, with 7 bases lining up with TRBD1. Looked up from germline, CDR1 is MNHEY and CDR2 is SMNVEV (reference sequence). CDR3 length equals 15 residues. V shed 5 bases and J 1 base; nucleotides not matched to a gene: 7. This CDR3 reads CASSVNRGPNTEAFF. CDR3 coding DNA: TGTGCCAGCAGTGTTAACAGGGGCCCGAACACTGAAGCTTTCTTT.

This clone was detected a few times. The chain combines TRBV28 with TRBJ1-1; D might be TRBD1 (5 bases). Germline V gives CDR1 MDHEN, CDR2 SYDVKM. The CDR3 runs 16 residues. The ends were cut back, 6 bases at V and 7 bases at J, with 24 bases in the middle. The chain's CDR3 is CASRHGVLRGYREAFF. The CDR3 nucleotides are TGTGCCAGCAGACATGGGGTTCTGCGGGGGTATCGTGAAGCTTTCTTT.

The rearrangement joins TRBV4-1 to TRBJ2-7, with TRBD2 matching over 9 bases. CDR1 is MGHRA and CDR2 is YSYEKL in the germline V gene. The CDR3 spans 16 residues. The V segment lost 1 base and the J segment 0 bases; nucleotides outside the gene matches: 4. The DNA for the CDR3 is TGCGCCAGCAGCCAAGTTCAAGCGGGGGGCTCCTACGAGCAGTACTTC. Amino acids: CASSQVQAGGSYEQYF.

The CDR3 spells CASSTGQTDYGYTF. The CDR3 region has the DNA TGTGCCAGCAGCACAGGACAGACGGACTATGGCTACACCTTC. The chain has TRBV13 and TRBJ1-2; D may be TRBD1 (6 bases). Germline V CDR1 and CDR2: PRHDT, FYEKMQ (reference sequence). With 5 bases removed from V and 3 bases from J, the gap between germline ends came to 13 bases. The CDR3 has 14 residues. Filled out from reference TRBV13 and TRBJ1-2, the complete variable domain reads AAGVIQSPRHLIKEKRETATLKCYPIPRHDTVYWYQQGPGQDPQFLISFYEKMQSDKGSIPDRFSAQQFSDYHSELNMSSLELGDSALYFCASSTGQTDYGYTFGSGTRLTVV.

The genes are TRBV7-9 and TRBJ1-5; tentatively, D is TRBD1 (6 bases). CDR1 is SEHNR and CDR2 is FQNEAQ in the germline V gene (reference sequence). This CDR3 is 14 amino acids long. Trimming pared 8 bases from V and 3 bases from J, leaving 14 bases between. CDR3 in DNA: TGTGCCAGCGGGGGCTCAGGGGCCAATCAGCCCCAGCATTTT. It codes for CASGGSGANQPQHF.

The chain couples TRBV7-9 to TRBJ1-5; weak D call: TRBD1 (6 bases). The V and J ends lost 0 bases and 4 bases respectively, with 10 bases between them. The germline CDR1 and CDR2 sequences are SEHNR and FQNEAQ (reference sequence). The CDR3 spans 15 residues. In DNA form, the CDR3 reads TGTGCCAGCAGCTTAGCTACAGGGAGTAATCAGCCCCAGCATTTT. Translating it yields CASSLATGSNQPQHF.

The count of this clone is one. The rearrangement uses TRBV6-5 and TRBJ2-1; D might be TRBD1 (7 bases). The V end lost 8 bases, the J end lost 4 bases, and 12 bases lay between the germline ends. The CDR3 contains 13 residues. CDR1 MNHEY and CDR2 SVGAGI come from the germline V gene. The DNA for the CDR3 is TGTGCCAGCGCGGGACAGCAGTACAATGAGCAGTTCTTC. Translated, it gives CASAGQQYNEQFF.

J is TRBJ2-7 and V is TRBV30; 8 bases map to TRBD2. This CDR3 comprises 18 residues. The V and J ends lost 0 bases and 1 base, in that order; junction bases with no gene match: 14. Per germline, CDR1 GTSNPN and CDR2 SVGIG (reference sequence). CDR3 DNA sequence: TGTGCCTGGAGTGTACCCAAGGGAACAGCGGGAGAATCCTACGAGCAGTACTTC. This gives the protein CAWSVPKGTAGESYEQYF.

The genes are TRBV4-2 and TRBJ2-2, with no clear D. Germline V gene lookup returns CDR1 LGHNA and CDR2 YNFKEQ. The CDR3 totals 15 residues. Deletions cut 0 bases from V and 6 bases from J, with 11 bases between. For the CDR3, the DNA is TGTGCCAGCAGCCAAGATGTACCTAGTGCCGGGGAGCTGTTTTTT. Protein: CASSQDVPSAGELFF.

The rearrangement links TRBV28 to TRBJ2-7; 9 bases are shared with TRBD1. The V and J ends lost 5 bases and 2 bases, in that order; junction bases with no gene match: 7. CDR1 is MDHEN, CDR2 SYDVKM, per germline. The CDR3 runs 15 residues. CDR3 nucleotide sequence: TGTGCCAGCAGTCTAGGGACAGGGTTACCCTACGAGCAGTACTTC. Its translation: CASSLGTGLPYEQYF. Using reference TRBV28 and TRBJ2-7 for the parts outside the CDR3, the full variable domain is DVKVTQSSRYLVKRTGEKVFLECVQDMDHENMFWYRQDPGLGLRLIYFSYDVKMKEKGDIPEGYSVSREKKERFSLILESASTNQTSMYLCASSLGTGLPYEQYFGPGTRLTVT.

The chain uses TRBV2 and TRBJ1-5; tentative D call: TRBD1 (6 bases). The CDR3 is 13 amino acids. V dropped 4 bases and J dropped 5 bases, with 9 bases sitting between them. Germline V CDR1 and CDR2: SNHLY, FYNNEI. CDR3 in DNA: TGTGCCAGCAGTGTGGACAGACATCAGCCCCAGCATTTT. Translated, it gives CASSVDRHQPQHF. Full variable domain (rest looked up from reference TRBV2 and TRBJ1-5): EPEVTQTPSHQVTQMGQEVILRCVPISNHLYFYWYRQILGQKVEFLVSFYNNEISEKSEIFDDQFSVERPDGSNFTLKIRSTKLEDSAMYFCASSVDRHQPQHFGDGTRLSIL.

V usage is TRBV5-6 and J usage is TRBJ2-3; tentatively, D is TRBD2 (6 bases). The CDR3 consists of 15 residues. Per the germline V gene, CDR1 is SGHDT and CDR2 is YYEEEE. V was cut by 4 bases and J by 0 bases, with 12 bases left in between. CDR3 coding DNA: TGTGCCAGCAGCACCTTCGGGACTAGCACAGATACGCAGTATTTT. This codes for CASSTFGTSTDTQYF.

The chain has TRBV19 and TRBJ2-1; D uncertain. The germline CDR1 and CDR2 sequences are LNHDA and SQIVND (reference sequence). The CDR3 contains 12 residues. The V end was cut by 7 bases, the J end by 6 bases, with 10 bases between. The CDR3 loop reads CASISVSNEQFF. DNA for the CDR3: TGTGCCAGTATTTCGGTTAGCAATGAGCAGTTCTTC.

The rearrangement links TRBV19 to TRBJ2-1; 9 nucleotides match TRBD2. Germline CDR1 is LNHDA and CDR2 is SQIVND (reference sequence). The CDR3 is made up of 16 amino acids. V dropped 4 bases and J dropped 6; count of bases not matched to a gene: 10. CDR3 in DNA: TGTGCCAGTAGTAAGAGTCGTCTAGCGGGATTCAATGAGCAGTTCTTC. This gives the protein CASSKSRLAGFNEQFF.

This chain joins TRBV4-1 and TRBJ2-1, with a tentative D call TRBD2 (6 bases). V shed 6 bases and J shed 9 bases, with 15 bases lying between them. The CDR3 loop spans 13 amino acids. Germline CDR1 MGHRA, CDR2 YSYEKL. The CDR3 coding sequence is TGCGCCAGCAGAGGACTACTAGGCCGTGAGCAGTTCTTC. Translation gives CASRGLLGREQFF.

The V and J genes are TRBV21-1 and TRBJ1-3. TRBV21-1 is tagged as a pseudogene. This CDR3 has 17 residues. DNA of the CDR3: TGTGCCAGCAGCAAAGAACCGGGTTTCCCCTCTGGAAACACCATATATTTT. Its translation: CASSKEPGFPSGNTIYF.

The chain uses TRBV7-9 and TRBJ1-4; D remains unclear. The CDR3 has 11 amino acids. V lost 2 bases and J lost 7, with 2 bases in between. Looked up from germline, CDR1 is SEHNR and CDR2 is FQNEAQ (reference sequence). The CDR3 spells CASSLREKLFF. CDR3 bases: TGTGCCAGCAGCTTACGTGAAAAACTGTTTTTT.

The table lists this clone with a count of one. This rearrangement joins TRBV7-2 to TRBJ2-1; TRBD2 aligns across 12 bases. Germline V gene lookup returns CDR1 SGHTA and CDR2 FQGNSA. V shed 1 base and J 3 bases; nucleotides not matched to a gene: 1. The CDR3 is made up of 16 amino acids. In nucleotides, the CDR3 is TGTGCCAGCAGCTTAGGACTAGCGGGAGTCTACAATGAGCAGTTCTTC. This codes for CASSLGLAGVYNEQFF. Full variable domain (missing parts from reference TRBV7-2 and TRBJ2-1): GAGVSQSPSNKVTEKGKDVELRCDPISGHTALYWYRQSLGQGLEFLIYFQGNSAPDKSGLPSDRFSAERTGGSVSTLTIQRTQQEDSAVYLCASSLGLAGVYNEQFFGPGTRLTVL.

The chain is built from TRBV7-6 and TRBJ2-3, with TRBD2 matching over 7 bases. Germline V gene data show CDR1 as SGHVS and CDR2 as FNYEAQ. V dropped 2 bases and J dropped 2; count of bases not matched to a gene: 7. The CDR3 consists of 16 residues. This CDR3 reads CASSLRSSGFTDTQYF. The CDR3 DNA reads as TGTGCCAGCAGCTTAAGGTCTAGCGGCTTCACAGATACGCAGTATTTT.

This clone was detected once. The rearrangement joins TRBV7-8 to TRBJ1-1; D remains ambiguous. The CDR3 sequence is 12 residues long. Per the germline V gene, CDR1 is SGHVS and CDR2 is FQNEAQ. V was shortened by 0 bases and J by 4 bases, with 3 bases between the two germline ends. CDR3 region: CASSLAFTEAFF. In DNA, the CDR3 is TGTGCCAGCAGCTTAGCCTTCACTGAAGCTTTCTTT.

This clone was counted a single time. The chain has TRBV28 and TRBJ2-1, with a weak D call TRBD2 (6 bases). The ends were cut back, 3 bases at V and 3 bases at J, with 12 bases in the middle. The CDR3 covers 15 residues. Germline CDR1 and CDR2: MDHEN and SYDVKM. This chain's CDR3 is CASSLLGSVYNEQFF. In DNA, the CDR3 is TGTGCCAGCAGTTTGCTCGGGAGTGTCTACAATGAGCAGTTCTTC.

The J gene is TRBJ2-5, the V gene TRBV24-1; tentative D call: TRBD2 (8 bases). V was clipped by 6 bases and J by 4 bases, with 17 bases between them. This CDR3 region has 15 residues. In germline, CDR1 is KGHDR, CDR2 SFDVKD. CDR3 nucleotides: TGTGCCACCAGTCCAAACGGGAGGGGGCGAGAGACCCAGTACTTC. Its protein product is CATSPNGRGRETQYF.

The V gene is TRBV5-1, the J gene TRBJ1-1, with D possibly matching TRBD1 (6 bases). The CDR3 is 16 amino acids. CDR1 and CDR2 (germline): SGHRS, YFSETQ. Between the trimmed V and J ends, which lost 5 bases and 4 bases, there was a span of 21 bases. CDR3 sequence reads: CASSRGVYREVTEAFF. The CDR3 DNA is TGCGCCAGCAGTCGGGGGGTGTACAGGGAGGTCACTGAAGCTTTCTTT. Looking up the rest from reference TRBV5-1 and TRBJ1-1 gives the full variable domain: KAGVTQTPRYLIKTRGQQVTLSCSPISGHRSVSWYQQTPGQGLQFLFEYFSETQRNKGNFPGRFSGRQFSNSRSEMNVSTLELGDSALYLCASSRGVYREVTEAFFGQGTRLTVV.

The V gene is TRBV11-2, the J gene TRBJ2-1, with 14 bases fitting TRBD2. V dropped 5 bases and J dropped 9; count of bases not matched to a gene: 12. Germline CDR1 and CDR2: SGHAT and FQNNGV. The CDR3 consists of 17 residues. The CDR3 sequence: CASSQGLAGGPPPEQFF. CDR3 DNA: TGTGCCAGCAGCCAAGGACTAGCGGGAGGACCACCCCCTGAGCAGTTCTTC.